This T cell receptor (beta chain) was identified in a study of shared clonotypes between healthy human individuals. Study in general: CD4 naive and memory got three plates each, CD8 naive two, CD8 memory one. Findings of the study overall: Approximately 4.5% was the fraction of naive CD4 clonotypes found shared across a handful of donors. Sequencing of the sorted subsets was shown by rarefaction to be incomplete despite large depth. Compared with memory subsets, naive subsets generally had larger estimated richness.

Only in-frame clones appear in the TCRdb table, and some are missing; sequencing was by immunoSEQ multiplex PCR. The profile shows some 1,400,000 clones, approximately 97% of them singletons. The CDR3 extends over 14 amino acids. The junction had 1 base not matched to a gene; V was cut back by 5 bases and J by 2 bases. Looked up from germline, CDR1 is SGHTA and CDR2 is FQGNSA. On this clone: Its antigen is still unknown.

The TCR comes from a man younger than 45 in good health. The chain links TRBV7-2 to TRBJ1-4, with 8 bases identical to TRBD1. The sample was naive CD4+ T cells sorted from blood. Noted subset: CD45RA+ positively selected. Written as DNA, the CDR3 is TGTGCCAGCAGCCGACAGGGGACTAATGAAAAACTGTTTTTT. This sequence encodes CASSRQGTNEKLFF.